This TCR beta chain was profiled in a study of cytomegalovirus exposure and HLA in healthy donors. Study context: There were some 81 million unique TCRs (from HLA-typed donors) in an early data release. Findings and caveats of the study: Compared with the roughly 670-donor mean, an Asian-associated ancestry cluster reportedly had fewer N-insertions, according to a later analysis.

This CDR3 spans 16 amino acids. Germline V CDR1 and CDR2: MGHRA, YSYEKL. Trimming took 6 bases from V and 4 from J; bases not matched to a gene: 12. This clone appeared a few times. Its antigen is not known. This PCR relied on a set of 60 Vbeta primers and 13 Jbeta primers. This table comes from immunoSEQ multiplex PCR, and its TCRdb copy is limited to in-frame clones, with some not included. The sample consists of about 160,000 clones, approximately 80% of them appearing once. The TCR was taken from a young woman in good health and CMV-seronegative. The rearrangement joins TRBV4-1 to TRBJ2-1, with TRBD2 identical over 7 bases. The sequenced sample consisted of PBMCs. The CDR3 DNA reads TGCGCCAGCAGTCCTCGGGCTAGCGGACCATACAATGAGCAGTTCTTC. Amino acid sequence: CASSPRASGPYNEQFF.